The 28 T cell receptor beta chains reported below all come from one sample, sequenced in a study of cytomegalovirus exposure and HLA in healthy donors (TCRdb year 2017). Library generation was performed with the immunoSEQ multiplex PCR assay. For the multiplex PCR, a mixture combining 60 forward primers for TCR Vbeta segments and 13 reverse primers for TCR Jbeta segments was used. TCRdb took this table from immuneACCESS and kept in-frame rearrangements with V and J called. Such tables lack part of the clones; where checked against another copy, unresolved V genes explain under half of the gap, and the rest is unexplained. The sample table lists 150,000 to 200,000 clones, over 65% of them with a count of one. Clones ranked in the top ten supply about 1.4% of the sample. The sequenced sample was PBMCs. These receptors originate from a woman in her twenties or thirties in good health and CMV-seropositive.

The V and J genes are TRBV27 and TRBJ2-1; the match to TRBD1 covers 7 bases. This CDR3 comprises 12 residues. V shed 6 bases and J 12 bases; nucleotides not matched to a gene: 8. Germline CDR1 reads MNHEY; CDR2 reads SMNVEV (reference sequence). CDR3 loop: CASSSVGQPQFF. In DNA, the CDR3 is TGTGCCAGCAGCTCTGTGGGACAGCCGCAGTTCTTC.

This clone was recorded once. The chain combines TRBV7-9 with TRBJ1-4; D ambiguous. V was shortened by 6 bases and J by 4 bases, with 15 bases between the two germline ends. The CDR3 is 15 residues long. The germline V gene has CDR1 SEHNR and CDR2 FQNEAQ (reference sequence). CDR3 amino acids: CASSLKTGLNEKLFF. The CDR3 bases are TGTGCCAGCAGTCTCAAGACCGGACTTAATGAAAAACTGTTTTTT.

The rearrangement joins TRBV30 to TRBJ2-2; D is possibly TRBD1 (5 bases). Germline CDR1 and CDR2: GTSNPN and SVGIG (reference sequence). CDR3 length: 14 amino acids. Trimming left V 0 bases short and J 3 bases short, with 8 bases between. The CDR3 DNA reads as TGTGCCTGGAGTGTATCCAGGGACACCGGGGAGCTGTTTTTT. This gives the protein CAWSVSRDTGELFF.

The chain couples TRBV13 to TRBJ1-1; 9 nucleotides match TRBD1. CDR3 length: 15 residues. The J segment lost 4 bases and the V segment lost 3 bases, leaving 6 bases of the junction unmatched. Germline lookup yields CDR1 PRHDT and CDR2 FYEKMQ (reference sequence). The CDR3, as DNA: TGTGCCAGCAGCTTGGGGACAGGGCGGTTCACTGAAGCTTTCTTT. It translates to CASSLGTGRFTEAFF.

The J gene is TRBJ2-7, the V gene TRBV28; maybe TRBD1 (6 bases). The germline V gene has CDR1 MDHEN and CDR2 SYDVKM. The CDR3 covers 13 residues. The V end lost 6 bases, the J end lost 2 bases, and 11 bases lay between the germline ends. CDR3 region: CASRPGATYEQYF. The DNA for the CDR3 is TGTGCCAGCAGGCCAGGGGCCACCTACGAGCAGTACTTC.

This clone was picked up a small number of times. V usage is TRBV5-6 and J usage is TRBJ2-5, with TRBD2 matching over 9 bases. The V gene end was trimmed by 1 base and the J gene end by 6 bases; junction bases not matched to a gene: 7. The length of the CDR3 is 15 residues. Germline V lookup: CDR1 SGHDT, CDR2 YYEEEE. CDR3 in amino acids: CASSLFAGGLQTQYF. CDR3 nucleotides: TGTGCCAGCAGCTTGTTTGCGGGAGGGTTGCAGACCCAGTACTTC.

This chain connects TRBV5-4 to TRBJ2-5, with 14 positions matching TRBD2. The ends lost 4 bases at V and 4 bases at J; junction bases unmatched: 6. The CDR3 length is 16 residues. In germline, CDR1 is SGHNT, CDR2 YYREEE (reference sequence). Written as DNA, the CDR3 is TGTGCCAGCAGCAGCGGGACTAGCGGGAGTGGAGAGACCCAGTACTTC. It yields the protein CASSSGTSGSGETQYF.

The chain's CDR3 is CATSSPGSGGTGGELFF. The CDR3, as DNA: TGTGCCACCAGCAGTCCAGGGTCGGGCGGGACGGGCGGGGAGCTGTTTTTT. The chain combines TRBV15 with TRBJ2-2; maybe TRBD2 (6 bases). The ends were cut back, 3 bases at V and 7 bases at J, with 21 bases in the middle. Germline values: CDR1 LNHNV, CDR2 YYDKDF (reference sequence). The CDR3 is 17 amino acids.

The gene calls are TRBV5-1 and TRBJ1-2, with 8 bases fitting TRBD1. J lost 0 bases, V lost 4 bases, and 8 bases had no gene match. This CDR3 spans 16 amino acids. The germline gives CDR1 SGHRS, CDR2 YFSETQ. The CDR3 DNA is TGCGCCAGCAGCCCCGGACAGGGTATGCCTAACTATGGCTACACCTTC. Residues: CASSPGQGMPNYGYTF.

The rearrangement uses TRBV18 and TRBJ2-3; perhaps TRBD2 as D (6 bases). The V end was cut by 3 bases, the J end by 0 bases, with 13 bases between. The CDR3 runs to 16 residues. CDR1 is KGHSH, CDR2 LQKENI, per germline. In DNA form, the CDR3 reads TGTGCCAGCTCACCTACGGGACTCCCTAGCACAGATACGCAGTATTTT. Encoded protein: CASSPTGLPSTDTQYF.

This sequence joins TRBV9 and TRBJ2-3; TRBD1 aligns across 8 bases. The J segment lost 2 bases and the V segment lost 3 bases, leaving 8 bases of the junction unmatched. This CDR3 has 16 residues. Germline V gives CDR1 SGDLS, CDR2 YYNGEE. In DNA, the CDR3 is TGTGCCAGCAGCGCGCGGACAGGGCTGGCCACAGATACGCAGTATTTT. It codes for CASSARTGLATDTQYF.

V usage is TRBV14 and J usage is TRBJ1-1, with TRBD1 matching 7 bases. This CDR3 is built from 13 residues. Germline CDR1 SGHDN, CDR2 FVKESK. V lost 4 bases and J lost 4; bases outside the gene matches: 3. For the CDR3, the DNA is TGTGCCAGCAGCCTCACAGGGGCCACTGAAGCTTTCTTT. It translates to CASSLTGATEAFF.

The chain uses TRBV5-1 and TRBJ2-3, with 9 bases identical to TRBD2. CDR1 and CDR2 from the germline V gene are SGHRS and YFSETQ. V trimming: 0 bases; J trimming: 7 bases; junction bases outside the gene matches: 9. CDR3 length: 16 residues. The CDR3 region has the DNA TGCGCCAGCAGCTTGGGTCAAGCGGGAGGTTCGAATACGCAGTATTTT. Translating gives CASSLGQAGGSNTQYF.

This clone was counted a few times. The chain has TRBV11-3 and TRBJ2-2, with a weak D call TRBD2 (5 bases). Per germline, CDR1 SGHNT and CDR2 YENEEA. The V gene lost 8 bases and the J gene lost 7 bases, with 23 bases spanning the gap. The CDR3 spans 16 residues. CDR3 nucleotide sequence: TGTGCCAGCGAAGGGCTGGACTTCCGTGAGCACGGGGAGCTGTTTTTT. This sequence encodes CASEGLDFREHGELFF.

This chain joins TRBV6-6 and TRBJ1-1; D gene ambiguous. CDR3 length: 12 amino acids. Germline values: CDR1 MNHNY, CDR2 SVGAGI (reference sequence). Trimming left V 8 bases short and J 2 bases short, with 9 bases between. CDR3 protein: CASDNSNTEAFF. CDR3 in DNA: TGTGCCAGCGATAACAGCAACACTGAAGCTTTCTTT.

The chain links TRBV7-7 to TRBJ2-1; TRBD2 agrees at 8 bases. V dropped 1 base and J dropped 0; count of bases not matched to a gene: 5. Germline loops: CDR1 SSHAT, CDR2 FNYEAQ (reference sequence). This CDR3 is 17 amino acids long. The CDR3 sequence is CASSLGPGGTSYNEQFF. CDR3 in DNA: TGTGCCAGCAGCTTAGGACCGGGGGGGACCTCCTACAATGAGCAGTTCTTC.

V gene TRBV13 combines with J gene TRBJ2-1, with 12 nucleotides matching TRBD2. The V gene end was trimmed by 5 bases and the J gene end by 8 bases; junction bases not matched to a gene: 7. Germline assignment: CDR1 PRHDT and CDR2 FYEKMQ (reference sequence). This CDR3 has 15 residues. The CDR3 spells CASSTTSGRRYEQFF. In DNA form, the CDR3 reads TGTGCCAGCAGCACAACTAGCGGGAGGAGGTATGAGCAGTTCTTC.

The chain uses TRBV15 and TRBJ1-4, with unresolved D. Germline CDR1 is LNHNV and CDR2 is YYDKDF (reference sequence). The CDR3 sequence is 14 residues long. V was trimmed by 4 bases and J by 4 bases, leaving 10 bases between them. CDR3 DNA sequence: TGTGCCACCAGCACCGACACCTATAATGAAAAACTGTTTTTT. As protein: CATSTDTYNEKLFF.

This clone was detected only a few times. V usage is TRBV18 and J usage is TRBJ2-7; the match to TRBD1 covers 7 bases. V gave up 3 bases and J gave up 2 bases; unmatched junction bases: 4. The CDR3 has 14 amino acids. Germline V gene sequence: CDR1 KGHSH, CDR2 LQKENI. CDR3 nucleotide sequence: TGTGCCAGCTCACCGGCGGACAGGCCCTACGAGCAGTACTTC. Translating gives CASSPADRPYEQYF.

The chain recombines TRBV30 with TRBJ2-1, with D perhaps TRBD2 (5 bases). This CDR3 region has 13 residues. Germline CDR1 GTSNPN, CDR2 SVGIG (reference sequence). V gave up 0 bases and J gave up 4 bases, with 7 bases separating them. In DNA form, the CDR3 reads TGTGCCTGGAGTGTCGGCGGGTACAATGAGCAGTTCTTC. It yields the protein CAWSVGGYNEQFF.

The V gene is TRBV7-9, the J gene TRBJ1-3; no clear D gene. Trimming cost V 5 bases and J 3 bases, with 8 bases left between them. The germline V gene has CDR1 SEHNR and CDR2 FQNEAQ (reference sequence). This CDR3 contains 13 residues. CDR3 in amino acids: CASSPRRGNTIYF. The CDR3 DNA sequence: TGTGCCAGCAGCCCTAGGCGTGGAAACACCATATATTTT. Full variable domain (outside the CDR3, taken from reference TRBV7-9 and TRBJ1-3): DTGVSQNPRHKITKRGQNVTFRCDPISEHNRLYWYRQTLGQGPEFLTYFQNEAQLEKSRLLSDRFSAERPKGSFSTLEIQRTEQGDSAMYLCASSPRRGNTIYFGEGSWLTVV.

This chain connects TRBV7-2 to TRBJ2-7; TRBD2 matches 9 bases. This CDR3 has 17 residues. CDR1 is SGHTA and CDR2 is FQGNSA in the germline V gene. V shed 7 bases, J shed 6 bases, and the junction held 19 bases outside the gene matches. The chain's CDR3 is CASTSSGVAGEIGEQYF. The CDR3 DNA sequence: TGTGCCAGCACCTCCTCAGGGGTAGCGGGAGAGATAGGCGAGCAGTACTTC.

The chain links TRBV5-4 to TRBJ1-4; 8 bases are shared with TRBD1. V dropped 4 bases and J dropped 0; count of bases not matched to a gene: 11. There are 18 residues in the CDR3. Germline V gene lookup returns CDR1 SGHNT and CDR2 YYREEE (reference sequence). CDR3 sequence reads: CASSPGQGWRATNEKLFF. As DNA, the CDR3 is TGTGCCAGCAGCCCCGGACAGGGATGGAGGGCAACTAATGAAAAACTGTTTTTT.

J is TRBJ2-5 and V is TRBV6-5; possible D gene TRBD2, 5 bases. The CDR3 is made up of 14 amino acids. Trimming pared 0 bases from V and 2 bases from J, leaving 7 bases between. Germline V CDR1 and CDR2: MNHEY, SVGAGI. CDR3 bases: TGTGCCAGCAGTTACTCGGGAGTTCAAGAGACCCAGTACTTC. It yields the protein CASSYSGVQETQYF.

This clone has just a few counts. This chain connects TRBV7-3 to TRBJ2-1; 11 bases fit TRBD2. Germline lookup yields CDR1 SGHTA and CDR2 FQGTGA. V dropped 5 bases and J dropped 5; count of bases not matched to a gene: 11. This CDR3 has 17 amino acids. Here the CDR3 DNA reads TGTGCCAGCAGCATACTAGCGGGAGAAGGCCCACACAATGAGCAGTTCTTC. Protein sequence: CASSILAGEGPHNEQFF.

The V and J genes are TRBV5-4 and TRBJ2-7; 12 bases agree with TRBD1. The CDR3 totals 15 residues. Germline-derived CDR1 and CDR2 are SGHNT and YYREEE (reference sequence). V lost 4 bases to trimming and J lost 7 bases; unmatched junction nucleotides: 9. For the CDR3, the DNA is TGTGCCAGCAGCGGGGGACAGGGGGCGTTTAATGAGCAGTACTTC. This gives the protein CASSGGQGAFNEQYF.

The CDR3 DNA reads as TGTGCCAGCAGCGCCGACAGGGGGCCCACCGGGGAGCTGTTTTTT. Its translation is CASSADRGPTGELFF. This chain joins TRBV11-3 and TRBJ2-2, with TRBD1 identical over 10 bases. There are 15 residues in the CDR3. Germline assignment: CDR1 SGHNT and CDR2 YENEEA. The trim removed 5 bases at V and 4 bases at J, leaving 4 bases unmatched.

This chain uses TRBV5-5 with TRBJ2-6; 8 nucleotides align to TRBD1. V shed 4 bases, J shed 0 bases, and the junction held 9 bases outside the gene matches. The CDR3 length is 18 residues. Germline V gives CDR1 SGHKS, CDR2 YYEKEE (reference sequence). CDR3 nucleotide sequence: TGTGCCAGCAGCACGACAGGGGCGCAATCCTCTGGGGCCAACGTCCTGACTTTC. It encodes CASSTTGAQSSGANVLTF.